This T cell receptor (beta chain) appears in the sequencing data of a study of T-cell reconstitution after alpha-beta-depleted transplantation in children. This clonotype showed up just a few times. For TCRbeta, the library was prepared with unique molecular identifiers. TCRdb re-derived calls from the PCR reads in MiXCR, one entry per CDR3 protein. The repertoire holds some 520,000 distinct CDR3 sequences, with 32% as singletons. This receptor was taken from a human donor who donated a stem cell graft to a child with aplastic anemia. The source was PBMCs from the stem cell graft donor, collected from the stem cell graft.

CDR3 in DNA: TGTGCCAGCAGTTTGGCAGGGGGCAATTCACCCCTCCACTTT. Its translation is CASSLAGGNSPLHF. This chain joins TRBV12-3 or TRBV12-4 and TRBJ1-6; 8 bases are shared with TRBD1. CDR3 length: 14 amino acids. J gave up 7 bases and V 3 bases, and 2 bases lay outside the gene matches.